This T cell receptor beta chain was recorded in a study of identical twins. The table lists this clonotype with many counts. cDNA carried unique molecular identifiers, and a universal primer site was added by template switching. MiXCR, run by TCRdb on the 5' RACE reads, gives a single entry per CDR3 protein. Found here are roughly 220,000 distinct CDR3 sequences, about 6.7% of them singletons; the top ten hold roughly 15%. The length of the CDR3 is 11 residues. Trimming stripped 6 bases from V and 1 base from J, with 3 bases between. Germline V gives CDR1 SEHNR, CDR2 FQNEAQ (reference sequence). These same data were also listed under a study on T cells expressing NK-cell markers. That source reports: The authors sequenced eight donors, of whom seven were HCMV-seropositive and one was seronegative.

The chain is built from TRBV7-9 and TRBJ1-1; D unresolved. The sequencing sample was made of CD8+ T cells sorted from blood. The TCR was taken from a woman younger than 30 in good health. CDR3 protein: CASRENTEAFF. CDR3 nucleotides: TGTGCCAGCAGGGAGAACACTGAAGCTTTCTTT.